The rows below give T cell receptor beta chains drawn from one sample of a study of cytomegalovirus exposure and HLA in healthy donors. Clones were sequenced by immunoSEQ multiplex PCR, and TCRdb holds only the in-frame ones, with some missing. The repertoire holds about 150,000 clones, with roughly 72% as singletons. The sequencing input was PBMCs. The origin of the receptors is a man younger than 45 in good health and CMV-seronegative. CDR3s include the opening cysteine and the closing phenylalanine or tryptophan. D genes are given only for firm matches. For some rows the clone size is stated as once, few or many, or as a class when expanded; others skip it.

abundance	v_gene	j_gene	d_gene	CDR3aa	CDR3nt
NA	TRBV28	TRBJ2-5	TRBD2	CATLISGQETQYF	TGTGCCACCCTGATTAGCGGGCAAGAGACCCAGTACTTC
NA	TRBV14	TRBJ1-5	NA	CASSPFGNQPQHF	TGTGCCAGCAGCCCCTTTGGCAATCAGCCCCAGCATTTT
NA	TRBV5-1	TRBJ2-1	TRBD2	CASSLDQAGGFYNEQFF	TGCGCCAGCAGCTTGGACCAAGCGGGGGGTTTTTACAATGAGCAGTTCTTC
NA	TRBV2	TRBJ2-2	TRBD1	CASSSDRGHTGELFF	TGTGCCAGCAGCTCAGACAGGGGGCACACCGGGGAGCTGTTTTTT
NA	TRBV19	TRBJ2-7	TRBD1	CASSSNTPGQGPLEQYF	TGTGCCAGTAGCTCCAATACCCCGGGACAGGGGCCCTTAGAGCAGTACTTC
NA	TRBV6-6	TRBJ1-5	TRBD1	CASSPGTGHNQPQHF	TGTGCCAGCAGCCCCGGGACAGGACACAATCAGCCCCAGCATTTT
once	TRBV10-3	TRBJ2-2	NA	CAISESAANTGELFF	TGTGCCATCAGTGAGTCGGCGGCGAACACCGGGGAGCTGTTTTTT
NA	TRBV9	TRBJ1-6	TRBD1	CASSVPWTGRNSPLHF	TGTGCCAGCAGCGTGCCTTGGACAGGTAGGAATTCACCCCTCCACTTT
NA	TRBV5-3	TRBJ2-7	TRBD1	CARRNRGLNDEQYF	TGTGCCAGAAGGAACAGGGGGCTCAACGACGAGCAGTACTTC
few	TRBV6-6	TRBJ1-5	TRBD1	CASSRRTGSSQPQHF	TGTGCCAGCAGCCGCCGGACAGGGTCGAGTCAGCCCCAGCATTTT
NA	TRBV30	TRBJ2-5	TRBD1	CASWDRDQETQYF	TGTGCCTCGTGGGACAGGGACCAAGAGACCCAGTACTTC
NA	TRBV6-1	TRBJ2-1	NA	CASSDRGGPRYNEQFF	TGTGCCAGCAGTGATAGGGGTGGGCCACGATACAATGAGCAGTTCTTC
few	TRBV27	TRBJ2-3	NA	CASSFGGGGTDTQYF	TGTGCCAGCAGTTTCGGAGGGGGGGGCACAGATACGCAGTATTTT
NA	TRBV10-3	TRBJ2-2	NA	CAISDRTGTGELFF	TGTGCCATCAGTGATCGAACTGGCACCGGGGAGCTGTTTTTT
few	TRBV2	TRBJ1-2	TRBD1	CASSEQGVRTGGRGYTF	TGTGCCAGCAGTGAACAGGGGGTCAGGACAGGGGGCCGTGGCTACACCTTC
NA	TRBV25-1	TRBJ2-5	NA	CASSEWGTSTQETQYF	TGTGCCAGCAGTGAATGGGGGACATCCACCCAAGAGACCCAGTACTTC
NA	TRBV6-6	TRBJ2-7	TRBD1	CASSQSGQGTYEQYF	TGTGCCAGCAGTCAATCGGGACAGGGAACCTACGAGCAGTACTTC
NA	TRBV5-6	TRBJ1-1	TRBD1	CASSWWDRMNTEAFF	TGTGCCAGCAGCTGGTGGGACAGGATGAACACTGAAGCTTTCTTT
NA	TRBV2	TRBJ1-2	TRBD1	CARGTGASGYTF	TGTGCCAGGGGGACAGGGGCGAGTGGCTACACCTTC
few	TRBV2	TRBJ1-5	NA	CASSVEGLGQPQHF	TGTGCCAGCAGTGTCGAGGGTCTCGGTCAGCCCCAGCATTTT
NA	TRBV7-6	TRBJ2-7	TRBD1	CASSPGDSYYEQYF	TGTGCCAGCAGCCCAGGGGACAGCTACTACGAGCAGTACTTC
NA	TRBV7-2	TRBJ1-6	TRBD1	CASSLKYRGTDSPLHF	TGTGCCAGCAGCCTCAAGTACAGGGGTACTGATTCACCCCTCCACTTT
NA	TRBV2	TRBJ1-3	TRBD1	CASRVGTGGNTIYF	TGTGCCAGCAGGGTCGGGACAGGGGGAAACACCATATATTTT
NA	TRBV7-8	TRBJ2-3	NA	CASSYGLGTDTQYF	TGTGCCAGCAGCTACGGACTCGGTACAGATACGCAGTATTTT
NA	TRBV27	TRBJ2-7	TRBD2	CASSLRRLAGRSSYEQYF	TGTGCCAGCAGTCTCAGAAGACTAGCGGGTCGGAGCTCCTACGAGCAGTACTTC
NA	TRBV7-8	TRBJ2-3	TRBD2	CASSPRLAGGQSTDTQYF	TGTGCCAGCAGCCCCAGACTAGCGGGGGGGCAAAGCACAGATACGCAGTATTTT
NA	TRBV5-1	TRBJ2-3	TRBD1	CASSVGQGRTDTQYF	TGCGCCAGCAGCGTCGGACAGGGGAGGACAGATACGCAGTATTTT
NA	TRBV5-6	TRBJ1-5	NA	CASSVRGRNQPQHF	TGTGCCAGCAGCGTCAGGGGTAGAAATCAGCCCCAGCATTTT